Listed here are 5 T cell receptor beta chains from one sample, sequenced in a study of blood T cell repertoires in COVID-19. Method: immunoSEQ multiplex PCR; TCRdb's copy keeps in-frame clones and lacks some. The profile shows 250,000 to 300,000 clones, under 90% of them singletons. The material sequenced was PBMCs or T cells enriched from blood (not recorded which). The receptor source for this set is a man aged 18 to 30 who had recovered from COVID-19.

This chain links TRBV12-3 or TRBV12-4 with TRBJ2-3, with D unclear. V was cut by 2 bases and J by 4 bases, with 4 bases left in between. The CDR3 runs to 12 residues. The CDR3: CASSLLPDTQYF. DNA for the CDR3: TGTGCCAGCAGTTTACTCCCAGATACGCAGTATTTT.

The rearrangement joins TRBV28 to TRBJ1-1, with D maybe TRBD1 (6 bases). Germline V gene data show CDR1 as MDHEN and CDR2 as SYDVKM. V dropped 2 bases and J dropped 1 base, with 20 bases sitting between them. The CDR3 totals 18 residues. CDR3 sequence reads: CASSLPPAPGHPNTEAFF. The CDR3 nucleotides read TGTGCCAGCAGTTTACCCCCCGCACCGGGACACCCGAACACTGAAGCTTTCTTT.

The rearrangement links TRBV5-1 to TRBJ1-6; 9 positions agree with TRBD1. Trimming removed 4 bases from V and 6 bases from J; junction bases left unmatched: 5. This CDR3 spans 15 amino acids. Germline V CDR1 and CDR2: SGHRS, YFSETQ. CDR3 nucleotide sequence: TGCGCCAGCAGCATAGAGGGACAGGGTAATTCACCCCTCCACTTT. Its translation is CASSIEGQGNSPLHF.

This clone turned up a few times. The V gene is TRBV6-4, the J gene TRBJ2-2, with D perhaps matching TRBD2 (6 bases). In germline, CDR1 is MRHNA, CDR2 SNTAGT. The CDR3 extends over 14 amino acids. V dropped 2 bases and J dropped 2 bases, with 6 bases sitting between them. The CDR3 DNA is TGTGCCAGCAGTGACGGGACTAACACCGGGGAGCTGTTTTTT. Amino acids: CASSDGTNTGELFF.

V usage is TRBV2 and J usage is TRBJ2-5, with 8 bases identical to TRBD2. CDR3 size: 13 residues. With 6 bases clipped from V and 5 bases from J, the junction kept 5 bases outside the gene matches. Per germline, CDR1 SNHLY and CDR2 FYNNEI. In DNA form, the CDR3 reads TGTGCCAGCAGCCGGGAGGGCCGGGAGACCCAGTACTTC. Translating it yields CASSREGRETQYF.